This passage covers 4 T cell receptor beta chains from one sample sequenced in a study of cytomegalovirus exposure and HLA in healthy donors. PCR employed 60 Vbeta and 13 Jbeta primers. Clones were read by immunoSEQ multiplex PCR, and TCRdb kept only the in-frame ones, dropping some. Found here are hundreds of thousands of clones, over 75% of them singletons; the top ten hold 0.2% to 0.25%. Sample: PBMCs. These receptors were obtained from a girl aged 2 to 9 in good health and CMV-seronegative.

The V and J genes are TRBV5-5 and TRBJ1-2; the match to TRBD1 covers 12 bases. The V gene's germline CDR1 is SGHKS and CDR2 YYEKEE (reference sequence). The CDR3 has 17 residues. Trimming removed 0 bases from V and 8 bases from J; junction bases left unmatched: 11. This CDR3 reads CASSLDLVGQGAWGYTF. The CDR3 DNA follows: TGTGCCAGCAGCTTGGATCTAGTGGGACAGGGGGCGTGGGGCTACACCTTC.

The genes are TRBV5-6 and TRBJ2-7; the match to TRBD2 covers 7 bases. The germline V gene has CDR1 SGHDT and CDR2 YYEEEE. V gave up 0 bases and J gave up 2 bases; unmatched junction bases: 8. This CDR3 spans 16 amino acids. The chain's CDR3 is CASSLGGRGNTYEQYF. CDR3 DNA sequence: TGTGCCAGCAGCTTGGGAGGGAGGGGAAACACCTACGAGCAGTACTTC.

This sequence joins TRBV29-1 and TRBJ2-7, with D perhaps matching TRBD2 (6 bases). Per the germline V gene, CDR1 is SQVTM and CDR2 is ANQGSEA. The CDR3 runs to 15 residues. The ends were cut back, 3 bases at V and 3 bases at J, with 18 bases in the middle. CDR3 in DNA: TGCAGCGTTGAGGGGAAAAATGGACTACTCTACGAGCAGTACTTC. Its translation is CSVEGKNGLLYEQYF.

The V call is TRBV6-1, the J call TRBJ2-2; TRBD1 matches 9 bases. Germline loops: CDR1 MNHNS, CDR2 SASEGT. The V segment lost 6 bases and the J segment 7 bases; nucleotides outside the gene matches: 9. The CDR3 sequence is 15 residues long. The CDR3 bases are TGTGCCAGCAGCACCGGACAGGGGAATGGCGGGGAGCTGTTTTTT. Translating it yields CASSTGQGNGGELFF.